This T cell receptor (beta chain) was captured by sequencing in a study of shared clonotypes between healthy human individuals. Turning to the study itself: Used for every donor were three CD4 naive, three CD4 memory, two CD8 naive and one CD8 memory plate.

Trimming removed 2 bases from V and 1 base from J, with 9 bases in between. The CDR3 has 15 amino acids. Germline V gene lookup returns CDR1 KGHSH and CDR2 LQKENI. With respect to this clone: Its antigen remains unknown.

Each PCR replicate from the sorted subsets contained around 200 ng DNA, which is tens of thousands of T cell genomes. Produced via immunoSEQ multiplex PCR; TCRdb's table is partial and in-frame only. Of approximately 720,000 clones in the sample, 72% are singletons; the top ten hold around 1.8%. Overall study results and limits: There were few donors, and this limited the genetic and exposure-history diversity represented. Researchers found naive subsets generally carried larger estimated richness than memory subsets.

Sequences were obtained from memory CD4+ T cells sorted from blood. Described subset: CD45RA-negative fraction. This sequence was found in a woman aged 30 to 39 in good health. V usage is TRBV18 and J usage is TRBJ2-1; TRBD2 is a possible D gene (5 bases). CDR3 DNA sequence: TGTGCCAGCTCACCAGTGTGGGAGTCCTACAATGAGCAGTTCTTC. It codes for CASSPVWESYNEQFF.